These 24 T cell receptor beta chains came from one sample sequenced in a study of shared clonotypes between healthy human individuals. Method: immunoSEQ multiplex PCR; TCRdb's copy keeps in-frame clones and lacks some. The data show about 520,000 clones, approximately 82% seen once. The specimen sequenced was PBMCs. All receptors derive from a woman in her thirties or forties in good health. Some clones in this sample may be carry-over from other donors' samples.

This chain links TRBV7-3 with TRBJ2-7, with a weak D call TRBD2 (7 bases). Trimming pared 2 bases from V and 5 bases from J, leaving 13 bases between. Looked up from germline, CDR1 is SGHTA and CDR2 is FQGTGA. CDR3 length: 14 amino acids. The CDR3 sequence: CASSLGGALNEQYF. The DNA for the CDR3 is TGTGCCAGCAGCTTAGGGGGGGCGCTCAACGAGCAGTACTTC. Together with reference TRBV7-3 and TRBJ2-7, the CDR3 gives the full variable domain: GAGVSQTPSNKVTEKGKYVELRCDPISGHTALYWYRQSLGQGPEFLIYFQGTGAADDSGLPNDRFFAVRPEGSVSTLKIQRTERGDSAVYLCASSLGGALNEQYFGPGTRLTVT.

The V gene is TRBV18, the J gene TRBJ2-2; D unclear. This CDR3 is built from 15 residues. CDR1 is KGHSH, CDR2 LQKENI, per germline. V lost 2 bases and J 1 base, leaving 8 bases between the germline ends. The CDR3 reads CASSPVPQNTGELFF. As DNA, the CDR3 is TGTGCCAGCTCACCAGTTCCGCAGAACACCGGGGAGCTGTTTTTT.

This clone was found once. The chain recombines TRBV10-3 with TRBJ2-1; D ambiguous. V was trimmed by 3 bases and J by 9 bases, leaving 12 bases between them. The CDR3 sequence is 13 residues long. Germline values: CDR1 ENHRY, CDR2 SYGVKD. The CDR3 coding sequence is TGTGCCATCAGTGAATCCCCCGGCGGTGAGCAGTTCTTC. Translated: CAISESPGGEQFF.

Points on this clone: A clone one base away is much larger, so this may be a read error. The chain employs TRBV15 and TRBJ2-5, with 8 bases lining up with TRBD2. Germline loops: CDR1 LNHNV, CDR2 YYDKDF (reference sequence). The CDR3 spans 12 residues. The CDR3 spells CAISRDGTSQYF. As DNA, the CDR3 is TGTGCCATCAGCAGAGATGGGACTAGTCAGTACTTC.

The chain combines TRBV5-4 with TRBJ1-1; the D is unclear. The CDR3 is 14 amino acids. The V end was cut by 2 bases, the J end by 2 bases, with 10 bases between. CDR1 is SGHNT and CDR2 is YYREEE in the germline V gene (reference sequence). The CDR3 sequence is CASSLAIRNTEAFF. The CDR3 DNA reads TGTGCCAGCAGCTTAGCAATACGAAACACTGAAGCTTTCTTT.

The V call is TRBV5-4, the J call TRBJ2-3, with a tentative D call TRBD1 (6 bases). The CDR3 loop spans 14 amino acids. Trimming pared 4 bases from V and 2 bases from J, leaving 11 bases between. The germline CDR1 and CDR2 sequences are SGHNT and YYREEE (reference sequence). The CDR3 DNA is TGTGCCAGCAGCCCCCGACAGGCCACAGATACGCAGTATTTT. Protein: CASSPRQATDTQYF.

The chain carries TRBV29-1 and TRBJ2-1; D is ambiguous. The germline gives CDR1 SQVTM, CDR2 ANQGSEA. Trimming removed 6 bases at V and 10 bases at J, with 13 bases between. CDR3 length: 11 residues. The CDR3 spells CSVLQPMEQFF. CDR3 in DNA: TGCAGCGTCCTACAGCCGATGGAGCAGTTCTTC.

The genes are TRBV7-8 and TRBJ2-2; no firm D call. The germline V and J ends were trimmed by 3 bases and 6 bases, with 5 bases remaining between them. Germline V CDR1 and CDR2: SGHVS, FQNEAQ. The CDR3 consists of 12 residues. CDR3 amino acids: CASSFWAGELFF. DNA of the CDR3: TGTGCCAGCAGCTTTTGGGCCGGGGAGCTGTTTTTT.

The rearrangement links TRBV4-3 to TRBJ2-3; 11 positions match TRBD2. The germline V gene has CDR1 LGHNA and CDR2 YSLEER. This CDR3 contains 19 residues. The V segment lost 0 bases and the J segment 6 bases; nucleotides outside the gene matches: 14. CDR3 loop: CASSQDITRASGRHDTQYF. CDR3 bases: TGCGCCAGCAGCCAAGATATTACACGGGCTAGCGGGAGGCACGATACGCAGTATTTT.

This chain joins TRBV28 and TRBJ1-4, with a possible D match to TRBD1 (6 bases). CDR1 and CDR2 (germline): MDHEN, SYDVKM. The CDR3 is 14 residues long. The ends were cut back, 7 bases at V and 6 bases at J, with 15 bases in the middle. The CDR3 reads CASKRHRVDEKLFF. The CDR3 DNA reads TGTGCCAGCAAGAGGCACAGGGTAGATGAAAAACTGTTTTTT.

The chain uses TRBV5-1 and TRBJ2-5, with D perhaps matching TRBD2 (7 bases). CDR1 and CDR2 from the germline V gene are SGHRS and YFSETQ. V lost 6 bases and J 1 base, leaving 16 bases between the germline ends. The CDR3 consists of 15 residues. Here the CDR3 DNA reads TGCGCCAGCAACAATCAGGGGACTATCCAAGAGACCCAGTACTTC. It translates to CASNNQGTIQETQYF.

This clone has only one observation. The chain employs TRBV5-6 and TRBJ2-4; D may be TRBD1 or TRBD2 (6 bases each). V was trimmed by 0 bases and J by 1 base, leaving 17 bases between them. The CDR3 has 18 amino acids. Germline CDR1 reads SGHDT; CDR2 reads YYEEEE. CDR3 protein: CASSLAKGGRGAKNIQYF. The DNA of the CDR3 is TGTGCCAGCAGCTTGGCCAAGGGGGGCAGGGGTGCCAAAAACATTCAGTACTTC. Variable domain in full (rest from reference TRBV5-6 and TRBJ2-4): DAGVTQSPTHLIKTRGQQVTLRCSPKSGHDTVSWYQQALGQGPQFIFQYYEEEERQRGNFPDRFSGHQFPNYSSELNVNALLLGDSALYLCASSLAKGGRGAKNIQYFGAGTRLSVL.

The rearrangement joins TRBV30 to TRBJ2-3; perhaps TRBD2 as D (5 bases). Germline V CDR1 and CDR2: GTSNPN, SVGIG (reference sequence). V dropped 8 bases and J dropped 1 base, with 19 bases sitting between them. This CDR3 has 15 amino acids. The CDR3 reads CAQNYGVVGTDTQYF. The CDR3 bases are TGTGCCCAGAATTACGGGGTAGTGGGCACAGATACGCAGTATTTT.

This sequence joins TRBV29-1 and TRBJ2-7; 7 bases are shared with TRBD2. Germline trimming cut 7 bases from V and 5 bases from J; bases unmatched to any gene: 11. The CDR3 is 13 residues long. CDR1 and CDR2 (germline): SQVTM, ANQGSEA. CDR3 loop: CSAGAGRGNEQYF. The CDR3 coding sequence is TGCAGCGCCGGAGCTGGGAGGGGAAACGAGCAGTACTTC.

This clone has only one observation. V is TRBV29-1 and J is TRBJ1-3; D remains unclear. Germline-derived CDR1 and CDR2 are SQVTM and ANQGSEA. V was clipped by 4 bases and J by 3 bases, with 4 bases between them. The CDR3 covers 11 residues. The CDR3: CSVGVGNTIYF. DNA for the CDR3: TGCAGCGTTGGCGTTGGAAACACCATATATTTT.

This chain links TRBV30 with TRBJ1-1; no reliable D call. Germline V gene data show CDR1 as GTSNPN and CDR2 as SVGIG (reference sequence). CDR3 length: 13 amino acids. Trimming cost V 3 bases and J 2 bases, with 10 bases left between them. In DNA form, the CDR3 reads TGTGCCTGGAGCCATTTCGGCAACACTGAAGCTTTCTTT. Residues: CAWSHFGNTEAFF.

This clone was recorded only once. CDR3 coding DNA: TGTGCCAGCAGCTCCCGCAGGGCCCAACGTAACAATGAGCAGTTCTTC. It encodes CASSSRRAQRNNEQFF. The chain uses TRBV7-2 and TRBJ2-1; TRBD1 might be the D (5 bases). The germline V and J ends were trimmed by 4 bases and 5 bases, with 18 bases remaining between them. The CDR3 is 16 residues long. The germline V gene encodes CDR1 SGHTA and CDR2 FQGNSA.

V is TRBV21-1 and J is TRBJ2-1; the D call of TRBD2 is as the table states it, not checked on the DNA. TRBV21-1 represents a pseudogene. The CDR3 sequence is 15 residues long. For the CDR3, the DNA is TGTGCCAGCTGGACACTAGCGGGAGATCTGGGAGAGCAGTTCTTC. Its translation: CASWTLAGDLGEQFF.

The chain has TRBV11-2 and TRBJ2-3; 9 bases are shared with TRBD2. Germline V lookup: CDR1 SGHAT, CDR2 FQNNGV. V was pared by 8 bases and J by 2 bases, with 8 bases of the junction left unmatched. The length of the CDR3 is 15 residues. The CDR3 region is CASGVAGVPTDTQYF. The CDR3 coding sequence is TGTGCCAGCGGCGTAGCGGGAGTCCCCACAGATACGCAGTATTTT.

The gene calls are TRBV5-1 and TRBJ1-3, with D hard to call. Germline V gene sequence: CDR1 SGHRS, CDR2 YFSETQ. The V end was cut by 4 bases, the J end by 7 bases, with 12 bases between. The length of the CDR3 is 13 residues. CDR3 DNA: TGCGCCAGCAGCCCCAGAGGTGTCAACACCATATATTTT. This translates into CASSPRGVNTIYF.

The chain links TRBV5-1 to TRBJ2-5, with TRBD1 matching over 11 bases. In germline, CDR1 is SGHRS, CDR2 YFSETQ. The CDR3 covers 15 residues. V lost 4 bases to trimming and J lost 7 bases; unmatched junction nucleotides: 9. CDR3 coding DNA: TGCGCCAGCAGCCGCGGGACAGGGGGAAGCGGGACCCAGTACTTC. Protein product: CASSRGTGGSGTQYF.

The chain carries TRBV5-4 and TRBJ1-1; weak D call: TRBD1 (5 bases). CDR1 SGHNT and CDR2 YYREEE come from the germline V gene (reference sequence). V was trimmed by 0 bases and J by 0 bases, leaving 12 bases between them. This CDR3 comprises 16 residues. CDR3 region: CASSLGLGTMNTEAFF. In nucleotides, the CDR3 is TGTGCCAGCAGCTTGGGTCTGGGGACGATGAACACTGAAGCTTTCTTT.

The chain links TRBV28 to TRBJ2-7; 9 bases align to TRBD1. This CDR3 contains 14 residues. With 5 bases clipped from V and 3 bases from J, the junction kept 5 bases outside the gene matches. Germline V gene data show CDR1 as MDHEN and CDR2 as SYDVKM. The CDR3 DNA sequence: TGTGCCAGCAGTGCGGGACAGGGCTTCTACGAGCAGTACTTC. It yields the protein CASSAGQGFYEQYF.

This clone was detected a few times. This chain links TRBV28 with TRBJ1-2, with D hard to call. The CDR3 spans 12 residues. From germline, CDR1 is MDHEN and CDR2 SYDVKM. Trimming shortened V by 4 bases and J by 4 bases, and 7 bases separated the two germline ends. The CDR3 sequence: CASSSGPYGYTF. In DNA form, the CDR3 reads TGTGCCAGCAGTTCCGGTCCCTATGGCTACACCTTC.